What follows are 28 T cell receptor beta chains derived from one specimen sequenced in a study of shared clonotypes between healthy human individuals (dated by TCRdb to 2018 to 2021). For the CD8 naive samples, CD45RO-negative cells were positively selected for CCR7, yielding a CD45RA+CCR7+ population from which TemRA cells were excluded. The receptor library was made with the immunoSEQ multiplex PCR assay. TCRdb provides this immuneACCESS table in a form limited to in-frame rearrangements. Some clones are lacking; in checked studies, under half of them reflect an unresolved V gene, and why the rest are absent is not known. This sample is represented by some 2,100,000 clones; approximately 94% of them were singletons. 1.5% to 2% of the sample is in the top ten clones. Sequenced input: naive CD8+ T cells from PBMCs. What this sample's cell subset or site label stands for: CD45RA+CCR7+. All receptors come from a young man in good health. Some clones in this sample may be carry-over from other donors' samples.

This chain uses TRBV14 with TRBJ2-2; D remains ambiguous. The germline V and J ends were trimmed by 6 bases and 4 bases, with 9 bases remaining between them. CDR1 SGHDN and CDR2 FVKESK come from the germline V gene. This CDR3 has 13 amino acids. The CDR3: CASSPLATGELFF. The CDR3 DNA reads as TGTGCCAGCAGTCCTTTGGCCACCGGGGAGCTGTTTTTT.

The chain is built from TRBV27 and TRBJ2-1, with D tentatively TRBD1 or TRBD2 (5 bases each). In germline, CDR1 is MNHEY, CDR2 SMNVEV (reference sequence). The CDR3 has 16 residues. V gave up 3 bases and J gave up 4 bases, with 16 bases separating them. In DNA, the CDR3 is TGTGCCAGCAGTTTCGAACTCGGGGCCCCTTACAATGAGCAGTTCTTC. This sequence encodes CASSFELGAPYNEQFF.

This clone showed up just once. The chain links TRBV6-5 to TRBJ1-1; 8 nucleotides align to TRBD1. Looked up from germline, CDR1 is MNHEY and CDR2 is SVGAGI. V shed 6 bases, J shed 8 bases, and the junction held 11 bases outside the gene matches. The CDR3 is made up of 14 amino acids. The CDR3 DNA follows: TGTGCCAGCAGCTATACTAGGGGACAGGCGGAAGCTTTCTTT. It translates to CASSYTRGQAEAFF.

The V gene is TRBV5-6, the J gene TRBJ2-1; possible D gene TRBD2, 5 bases. The CDR3 has 17 amino acids. Trimming pared 0 bases from V and 0 bases from J, leaving 13 bases between. Per the germline V gene, CDR1 is SGHDT and CDR2 is YYEEEE. The CDR3 loop is CASSLEFSDRSYNEQFF. CDR3 coding DNA: TGTGCCAGCAGCTTGGAATTTAGCGACCGCTCCTACAATGAGCAGTTCTTC.

The J gene is TRBJ2-7, the V gene TRBV27; 7 bases match TRBD2. V lost 3 bases to trimming and J lost 3 bases; unmatched junction nucleotides: 5. There are 14 residues in the CDR3. In germline, CDR1 is MNHEY, CDR2 SMNVEV (reference sequence). CDR3: CASSFPGTIYEQYF. The CDR3 nucleotides read TGTGCCAGCAGTTTCCCCGGGACTATCTACGAGCAGTACTTC.

About this clone itself: Other nucleotide sequences from this sample produce the same CDR3. J is TRBJ2-7 and V is TRBV5-1; D is perhaps TRBD1 (6 bases). The germline gives CDR1 SGHRS, CDR2 YFSETQ. The CDR3 is 13 residues long. V dropped 3 bases and J dropped 3 bases, with 10 bases sitting between them. The CDR3 region has the DNA TGCGCCAGCAGCTCAGGACAGAGCTACGAGCAGTACTTC. This codes for CASSSGQSYEQYF.

The chain couples TRBV28 to TRBJ2-3; 12 bases are shared with TRBD2. CDR1 and CDR2 (germline): MDHEN, SYDVKM. V lost 1 base to trimming and J lost 6 bases; unmatched junction nucleotides: 5. CDR3 length: 16 residues. The CDR3 sequence is CASSLFPSGRADTQYF. The CDR3 DNA is TGTGCCAGCAGTTTATTTCCTAGCGGGAGGGCCGATACGCAGTATTTT.

The rearrangement uses TRBV6-1 and TRBJ1-2; D not resolved. Germline CDR1 MNHNS, CDR2 SASEGT. There are 14 residues in the CDR3. Trimming removed 4 bases at V and 2 bases at J, with 11 bases between. The CDR3 protein is CASSVTRENYGYTF. DNA for the CDR3: TGTGCCAGCAGTGTCACTCGGGAGAACTATGGCTACACCTTC.

The table lists this clone with a count of one. V gene TRBV11-2 combines with J gene TRBJ2-2; tentative D call: TRBD2 (6 bases). CDR1 and CDR2 from the germline V gene are SGHAT and FQNNGV. Trimming pared 0 bases from V and 6 bases from J, leaving 17 bases between. The length of the CDR3 is 17 residues. The CDR3 DNA sequence: TGTGCCAGCAGCTTAGAGGGTACGACTAGGATGGCCGGGGAGCTGTTTTTT. Its protein product is CASSLEGTTRMAGELFF.

This clone showed up just once. The chain recombines TRBV9 with TRBJ2-2, with a possible D match to TRBD1 (6 bases). V lost 0 bases and J 4 bases, leaving 16 bases between the germline ends. This CDR3 region has 17 residues. Germline V gene lookup returns CDR1 SGDLS and CDR2 YYNGEE. In nucleotides, the CDR3 is TGTGCCAGCAGCGTAGATGGCAGGGGCTGGGGCACCGGGGAGCTGTTTTTT. Translated, it gives CASSVDGRGWGTGELFF.

The chain links TRBV5-6 to TRBJ1-6; the match to TRBD1 covers 9 bases. J lost 10 bases, V lost 5 bases, and 10 bases had no gene match. This CDR3 is built from 15 residues. The V gene's germline CDR1 is SGHDT and CDR2 YYEEEE. The CDR3 here is CASRVGTGWQSPLHF. The DNA for the CDR3 is TGTGCCAGCAGGGTTGGGACAGGGTGGCAGTCACCCCTCCACTTT.

The genes are TRBV5-5 and TRBJ2-2, with 14 bases that match TRBD2. This CDR3 has 17 amino acids. Trimming took 3 bases from V and 5 from J; bases not matched to a gene: 6. CDR1 is SGHKS, CDR2 YYEKEE, per germline (reference sequence). The CDR3 sequence is CASSSGLAGGQTGELFF. DNA of the CDR3: TGTGCCAGCAGCTCCGGACTAGCGGGAGGTCAGACCGGGGAGCTGTTTTTT. The full variable domain, completed using reference TRBV5-5 and TRBJ2-2, is DAGVTQSPTHLIKTRGQQVTLRCSPISGHKSVSWYQQVLGQGPQFIFQYYEKEERGRGNFPDRFSARQFPNYSSELNVNALLLGDSALYLCASSSGLAGGQTGELFFGEGSRLTVL.

The chain links TRBV29-1 to TRBJ1-2, with D uncertain. The germline V and J ends were trimmed by 3 bases and 8 bases, with 16 bases remaining between them. The CDR3 loop spans 13 amino acids. Looked up from germline, CDR1 is SQVTM and CDR2 is ANQGSEA. CDR3 coding DNA: TGCAGCGTTGAGTCCGAAAACCCGGGCGGCTACACCTTC. Protein sequence: CSVESENPGGYTF.

This chain links TRBV28 with TRBJ1-1; D remains ambiguous. Trimming left V 1 base short and J 7 bases short, with 7 bases between. Germline CDR1 is MDHEN and CDR2 is SYDVKM. The CDR3 spans 12 residues. The CDR3 loop is CASSLSRNEAFF. CDR3 DNA sequence: TGTGCCAGCAGTTTATCCCGAAATGAAGCTTTCTTT.

V usage is TRBV7-9 and J usage is TRBJ2-6, with TRBD1 matching 9 bases. The CDR3 is 17 amino acids. The V and J ends lost 5 bases and 4 bases, in that order; junction bases with no gene match: 9. Germline CDR1 and CDR2: SEHNR and FQNEAQ (reference sequence). CDR3 coding DNA: TGTGCCAGCAGCGACCGGGACAGGGCAGCCGGGGCCAACGTCCTGACTTTC. Residues: CASSDRDRAAGANVLTF.

The chain combines TRBV11-2 with TRBJ2-7; D is undetermined. The CDR3 runs 16 residues. The germline gives CDR1 SGHAT, CDR2 FQNNGV. Trimming stripped 6 bases from V and 3 bases from J, with 21 bases between. CDR3 coding DNA: TGTGCCAGCAGGCAGAAAGGGCAGGCCCTATACTACGAGCAGTACTTC. Translating gives CASRQKGQALYYEQYF.

This chain links TRBV6-1 with TRBJ1-5; D is possibly TRBD1 (5 bases). V was pared by 0 bases and J by 4 bases, with 16 bases between. This CDR3 spans 17 amino acids. Germline-derived CDR1 and CDR2 are MNHNS and SASEGT. Here the CDR3 DNA reads TGTGCCAGCAGTGAAGCATTCGGCAGGGAGAGGAATCAGCCCCAGCATTTT. Translated, it gives CASSEAFGRERNQPQHF.

The V gene is TRBV6-5, the J gene TRBJ1-4; D call uncertain. V lost 2 bases and J lost 5, with 12 bases in between. In germline, CDR1 is MNHEY, CDR2 SVGAGI. The CDR3 runs 15 residues. This CDR3 reads CASSYTARQNEKLFF. CDR3 nucleotides: TGTGCCAGCAGTTACACGGCACGCCAAAATGAAAAACTGTTTTTT.

CDR3 bases: TGTGCCAGCAGCCCCTTGACAGGGGGCGCGTTCGAGACCCAGTACTTC. Translated: CASSPLTGGAFETQYF. This rearrangement joins TRBV7-9 to TRBJ2-5; 10 bases agree with TRBD1. This CDR3 comprises 16 residues. Trimming cost V 5 bases and J 5 bases; bases outside gene matches: 11. CDR1 is SEHNR, CDR2 FQNEAQ, per germline (reference sequence). Full variable domain (rest looked up from reference TRBV7-9 and TRBJ2-5): DTGVSQNPRHKITKRGQNVTFRCDPISEHNRLYWYRQTLGQGPEFLTYFQNEAQLEKSRLLSDRFSAERPKGSFSTLEIQRTEQGDSAMYLCASSPLTGGAFETQYFGPGTRLLVL.

The chain combines TRBV6-1 with TRBJ2-7; the D gene is possibly TRBD1 (5 bases). V lost 3 bases and J 6 bases, leaving 6 bases between the germline ends. This CDR3 contains 11 residues. Germline V CDR1 and CDR2: MNHNS, SASEGT. The CDR3 DNA reads TGTGCCAGCAGTGACACAGGCGAGCAGTACTTC. This translates into CASSDTGEQYF.

V and J are TRBV28 and TRBJ2-7, with 10 bases that match TRBD1. The CDR3 length is 17 residues. With V trimmed by 5 bases and J by 3 bases, 13 bases remained unmatched. Germline V gives CDR1 MDHEN, CDR2 SYDVKM. The CDR3 sequence: CASSLLYPDRGDYEQYF. The CDR3 region has the DNA TGTGCCAGCAGTCTTCTTTACCCGGACAGGGGGGACTACGAGCAGTACTTC.

The gene calls are TRBV6-5 and TRBJ2-7; a weak D match, TRBD1 (6 bases). The CDR3 is 16 residues long. The V end lost 2 bases, the J end lost 0 bases, and 14 bases lay between the germline ends. CDR1 is MNHEY, CDR2 SVGAGI, per germline. The CDR3 here is CASSYAPWTASYEQYF. Here the CDR3 DNA reads TGTGCCAGCAGTTACGCCCCCTGGACAGCCTCCTACGAGCAGTACTTC.

Note on this clone: The sample has other DNA sequences that encode this CDR3 too. The chain combines TRBV27 with TRBJ2-5, with TRBD1 matching over 7 bases. The germline CDR1 and CDR2 sequences are MNHEY and SMNVEV (reference sequence). V shed 4 bases and J 2 bases; nucleotides not matched to a gene: 4. The CDR3 has 14 amino acids. The DNA for the CDR3 is TGTGCCAGCAGTTATAGGGACAGTCAAGAGACCCAGTACTTC. It translates to CASSYRDSQETQYF.

The rearrangement links TRBV6-5 to TRBJ2-1, with 8 bases lining up with TRBD1. The germline gives CDR1 MNHEY, CDR2 SVGAGI. The ends lost 10 bases at V and 4 bases at J; junction bases unmatched: 12. The CDR3 is 15 residues long. For the CDR3, the DNA is TGTGCCACCCAAGCAGACAGGGGAGTGTACAATGAGCAGTTCTTC. It translates to CATQADRGVYNEQFF.

The sample holds a few counts of this clone. This sequence joins TRBV4-3 and TRBJ1-1; D is unclear. V lost 0 bases and J 1 base, leaving 9 bases between the germline ends. The germline gives CDR1 LGHNA, CDR2 YSLEER. The CDR3 length is 15 residues. The CDR3 DNA is TGCGCCAGCAGCCAAGATTACAAGACGAACACTGAAGCTTTCTTT. This sequence encodes CASSQDYKTNTEAFF.

This chain joins TRBV28 and TRBJ2-7, with 10 bases fitting TRBD2. The CDR3 consists of 13 residues. CDR1 MDHEN and CDR2 SYDVKM come from the germline V gene. Trimming took 6 bases from V and 6 from J; bases not matched to a gene: 5. CDR3 nucleotide sequence: TGTGCCAGCAGACCGAGCGGGAGGGTCGAGCAGTACTTC. It codes for CASRPSGRVEQYF.

To note about this clone: Other DNA sequences in the same sample also yield this CDR3. The chain joins TRBV13 to TRBJ2-5; D ambiguous. Germline V lookup: CDR1 PRHDT, CDR2 FYEKMQ (reference sequence). The V gene lost 3 bases and the J gene lost 2 bases, with 1 base spanning the gap. CDR3 length: 11 amino acids. This CDR3 reads CASSFQETQYF. As DNA, the CDR3 is TGTGCCAGCAGCTTTCAAGAGACCCAGTACTTC.

This chain joins TRBV5-1 and TRBJ2-7; 11 bases line up with TRBD2. Germline V gene lookup returns CDR1 SGHRS and CDR2 YFSETQ. Trimming took 3 bases from V and 7 from J; bases not matched to a gene: 9. CDR3 length: 15 amino acids. CDR3 residues: CASSWIAGGAGEQYF. In DNA, the CDR3 is TGCGCCAGCAGCTGGATAGCGGGAGGGGCGGGGGAGCAGTACTTC.